Detailed here is one T cell receptor beta chain. Its cognate antigen is unknown. The data were taken from a study of shared clonotypes between healthy human individuals. Assay: immunoSEQ multiplex PCR; the TCRdb copy retains only in-frame clones and omits some. The sample shows about 2.2 million clones, approximately 94% of them seen only once. The CDR3 extends over 15 amino acids. Unmatched junction bases numbered 5, after V lost 2 bases and J lost 4 bases. The germline gives CDR1 MGHRA, CDR2 YSYEKL. CD8 cells classed as naive were CD45RO-negative and positively selected for CCR7, excluding terminally differentiated effector memory CD45RA+ cells. General study findings and limits: It was expected that sequencing depth would affect clonotype sharing among donors.

The chain links TRBV4-1 to TRBJ2-7; 10 bases line up with TRBD2. The sequenced sample consisted of naive CD8+ T cells from PBMCs. This clonotype originated in a man aged 18 to 35 in good health. Some clones in this sample may be carry-over from other donors' samples. The CDR3: CASSQFRTSGYEQYF. For the CDR3, the DNA is TGCGCCAGCAGCCAATTTCGGACTAGCGGTTACGAGCAGTACTTC.